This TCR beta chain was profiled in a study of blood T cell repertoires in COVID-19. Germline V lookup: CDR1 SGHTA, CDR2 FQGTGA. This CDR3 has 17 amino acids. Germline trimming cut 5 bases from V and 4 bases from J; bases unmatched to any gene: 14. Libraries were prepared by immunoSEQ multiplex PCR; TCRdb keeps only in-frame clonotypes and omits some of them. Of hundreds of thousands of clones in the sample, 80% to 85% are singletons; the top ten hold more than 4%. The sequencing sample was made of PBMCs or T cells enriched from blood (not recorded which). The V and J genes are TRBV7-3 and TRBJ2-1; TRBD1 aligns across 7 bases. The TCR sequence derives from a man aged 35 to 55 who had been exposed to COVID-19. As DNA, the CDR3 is TGTGCCAGCAGCCTGACAGGGCCCCGAGGAGTTTACAATGAGCAGTTCTTC. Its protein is CASSLTGPRGVYNEQFF.